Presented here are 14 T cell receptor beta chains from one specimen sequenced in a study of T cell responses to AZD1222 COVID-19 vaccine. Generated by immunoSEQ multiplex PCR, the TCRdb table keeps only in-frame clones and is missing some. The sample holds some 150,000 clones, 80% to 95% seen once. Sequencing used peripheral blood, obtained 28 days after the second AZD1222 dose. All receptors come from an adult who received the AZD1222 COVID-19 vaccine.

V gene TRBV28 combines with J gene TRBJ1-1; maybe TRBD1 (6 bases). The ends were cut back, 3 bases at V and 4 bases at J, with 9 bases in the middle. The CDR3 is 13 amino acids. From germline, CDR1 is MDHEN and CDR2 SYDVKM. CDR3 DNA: TGTGCCAGCAGTTTTCTGGGGGCCACTGAAGCTTTCTTT. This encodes CASSFLGATEAFF. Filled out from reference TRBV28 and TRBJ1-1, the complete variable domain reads DVKVTQSSRYLVKRTGEKVFLECVQDMDHENMFWYRQDPGLGLRLIYFSYDVKMKEKGDIPEGYSVSREKKERFSLILESASTNQTSMYLCASSFLGATEAFFGQGTRLTVV.

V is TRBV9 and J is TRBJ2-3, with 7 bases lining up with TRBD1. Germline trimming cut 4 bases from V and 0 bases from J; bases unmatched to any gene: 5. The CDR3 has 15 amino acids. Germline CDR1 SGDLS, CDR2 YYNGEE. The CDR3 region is CASSTGTASTDTQYF. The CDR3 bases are TGTGCCAGCAGCACAGGGACAGCAAGCACAGATACGCAGTATTTT. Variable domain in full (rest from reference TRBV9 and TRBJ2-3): DSGVTQTPKHLITATGQRVTLRCSPRSGDLSVYWYQQSLDQGLQFLIQYYNGEERAKGNILERFSAQQFPDLHSELNLSSLELGDSALYFCASSTGTASTDTQYFGPGTRLTVL.

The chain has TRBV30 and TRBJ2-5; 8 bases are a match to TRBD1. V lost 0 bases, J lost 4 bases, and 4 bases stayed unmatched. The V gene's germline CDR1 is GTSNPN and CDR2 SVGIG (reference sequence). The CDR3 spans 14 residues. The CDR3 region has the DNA TGTGCCTGGAGTGTGACAGGGGCTCCAGAGACCCAGTACTTC. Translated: CAWSVTGAPETQYF.

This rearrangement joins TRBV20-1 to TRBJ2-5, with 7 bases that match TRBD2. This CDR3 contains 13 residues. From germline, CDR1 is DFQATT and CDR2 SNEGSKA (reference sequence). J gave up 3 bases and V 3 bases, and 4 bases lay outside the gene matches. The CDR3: CSASLAGEETQYF. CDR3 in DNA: TGCAGTGCTAGTCTGGCGGGAGAAGAGACCCAGTACTTC.

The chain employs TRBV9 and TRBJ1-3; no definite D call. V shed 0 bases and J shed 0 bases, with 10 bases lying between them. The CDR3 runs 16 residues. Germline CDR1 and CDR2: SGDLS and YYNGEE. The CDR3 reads CASSVDGRSSGNTIYF. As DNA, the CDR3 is TGTGCCAGCAGCGTAGATGGTAGATCCTCTGGAAACACCATATATTTT.

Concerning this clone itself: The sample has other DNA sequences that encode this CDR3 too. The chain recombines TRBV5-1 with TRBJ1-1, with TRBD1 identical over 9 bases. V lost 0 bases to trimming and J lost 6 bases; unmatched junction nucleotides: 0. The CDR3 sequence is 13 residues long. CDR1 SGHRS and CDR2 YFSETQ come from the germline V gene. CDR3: CASSLGTGAEAFF. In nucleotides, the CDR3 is TGCGCCAGCAGCTTGGGGACAGGGGCTGAAGCTTTCTTT.

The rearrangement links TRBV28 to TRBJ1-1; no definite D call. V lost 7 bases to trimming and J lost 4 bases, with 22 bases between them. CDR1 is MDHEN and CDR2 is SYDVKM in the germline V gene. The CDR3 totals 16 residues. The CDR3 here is CASIARLFAGATEAFF. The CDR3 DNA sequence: TGTGCCAGCATTGCCCGATTATTTGCGGGTGCCACTGAAGCTTTCTTT.

CDR3 sequence (DNA): TGTGCCAGCAGCCGGAGTAGCTCTGAAGCTTTCTTT. Translating it yields CASSRSSSEAFF. The chain has TRBV7-2 and TRBJ1-1, with D unclear. The germline V gene has CDR1 SGHTA and CDR2 FQGNSA. The V end was cut by 5 bases, the J end by 6 bases, with 10 bases between. The CDR3 has 12 residues. Based on the CDR3 plus reference TRBV7-2 and TRBJ1-1, the full variable domain is GAGVSQSPSNKVTEKGKDVELRCDPISGHTALYWYRQSLGQGLEFLIYFQGNSAPDKSGLPSDRFSAERTGGSVSTLTIQRTQQEDSAVYLCASSRSSSEAFFGQGTRLTVV.

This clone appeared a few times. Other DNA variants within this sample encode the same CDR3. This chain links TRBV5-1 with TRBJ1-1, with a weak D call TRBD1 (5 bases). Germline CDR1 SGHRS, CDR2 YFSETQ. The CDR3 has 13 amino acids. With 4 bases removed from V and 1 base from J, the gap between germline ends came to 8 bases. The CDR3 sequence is CASSPGQNTEAFF. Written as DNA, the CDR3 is TGCGCCAGCAGCCCCGGACAGAACACTGAAGCTTTCTTT.

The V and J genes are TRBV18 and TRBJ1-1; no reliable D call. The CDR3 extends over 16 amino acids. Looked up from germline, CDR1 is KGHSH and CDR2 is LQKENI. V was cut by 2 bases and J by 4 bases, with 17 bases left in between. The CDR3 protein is CASSPVSLGMGTEAFF. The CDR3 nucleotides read TGTGCCAGCTCACCAGTTAGTCTGGGCATGGGCACTGAAGCTTTCTTT.

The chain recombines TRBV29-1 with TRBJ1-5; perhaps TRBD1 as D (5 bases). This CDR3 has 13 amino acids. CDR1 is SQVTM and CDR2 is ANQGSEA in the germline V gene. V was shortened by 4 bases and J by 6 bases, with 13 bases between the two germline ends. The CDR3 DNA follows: TGCAGCGTTGGGGGAGGGGTAGGTCAGCCCCAGCATTTT. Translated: CSVGGGVGQPQHF.

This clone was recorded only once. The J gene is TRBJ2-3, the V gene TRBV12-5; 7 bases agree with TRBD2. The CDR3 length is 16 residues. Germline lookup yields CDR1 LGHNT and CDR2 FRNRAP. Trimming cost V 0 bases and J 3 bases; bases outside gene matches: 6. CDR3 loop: CASGLVMGGGTDTQYF. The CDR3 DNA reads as TGTGCTAGTGGTTTGGTAATGGGCGGGGGAACAGATACGCAGTATTTT.

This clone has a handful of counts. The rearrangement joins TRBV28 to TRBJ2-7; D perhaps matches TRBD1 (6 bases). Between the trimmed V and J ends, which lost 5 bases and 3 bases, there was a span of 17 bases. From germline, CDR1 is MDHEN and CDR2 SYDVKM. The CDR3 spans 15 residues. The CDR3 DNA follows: TGTGCCAGCAGTCCAATGGCCGGGACATACTACGAGCAGTACTTC. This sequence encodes CASSPMAGTYYEQYF.

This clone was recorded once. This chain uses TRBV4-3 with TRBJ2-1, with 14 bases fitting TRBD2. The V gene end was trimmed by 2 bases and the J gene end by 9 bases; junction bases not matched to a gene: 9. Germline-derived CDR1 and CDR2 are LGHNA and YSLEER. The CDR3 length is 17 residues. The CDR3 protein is CASSQSYAGTSGSEQFF. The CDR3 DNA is TGCGCCAGCAGCCAATCCTACGCCGGGACTAGCGGGAGTGAGCAGTTCTTC.